The text below deals with one TCR beta chain. Its target is unknown. This sample is part of a study of cytomegalovirus exposure and HLA in healthy donors. General study results and limits: It emerged from a later analysis that several of the most significant clusters appeared to be linked to common viral pathogens.

This CDR3 has 15 amino acids. Trimming stripped 2 bases from V and 14 bases from J, with 24 bases between. Germline CDR1 is SGHTA and CDR2 is FQGNSA. PCR employed 60 Vbeta and 13 Jbeta primers. The assay was immunoSEQ multiplex PCR, and TCRdb's table has in-frame clones only and misses some. The sample carries 100,000 to 150,000 clones, about 81% recorded once. This sequence originates from a woman between 35 and 50 years old in good health and CMV-seropositive. Sequencing used PBMCs. V and J are TRBV7-2 and TRBJ2-5, with D perhaps TRBD1 (5 bases). CDR3 protein: CASSLLGPIEGAFYF. The CDR3, as DNA: TGTGCCAGCAGCTTACTAGGTCCGATTGAAGGGGCCTTCTACTTC.